This T cell receptor (beta chain) originates from a study of OX40 agonist ivuxolimab in advanced cancers. The CDR3 is made up of 13 amino acids. V shed 6 bases and J shed 1 base, with 10 bases lying between them. CDR1 SQVTM and CDR2 ANQGSEA come from the germline V gene. The method was immunoSEQ multiplex PCR; TCRdb's version includes in-frame clones alone and lacks a portion of them. The table lists 55,000 to 65,000 clones, approximately 90% of them singletons. The origin of this receptor is an adult with an advanced solid tumor such as melanoma, head and neck, liver or kidney cancer. V usage is TRBV29-1 and J usage is TRBJ2-1; D might be TRBD2 (5 bases). The starting material was CD4+ or CD8+ T cells sorted from blood, obtained in a trial of the OX40 agonist ivuxolimab. The CDR3 DNA reads TGCAGCGTCCTAGCAACGTCCTACAATGAGCAGTTCTTC. Its protein is CSVLATSYNEQFF.